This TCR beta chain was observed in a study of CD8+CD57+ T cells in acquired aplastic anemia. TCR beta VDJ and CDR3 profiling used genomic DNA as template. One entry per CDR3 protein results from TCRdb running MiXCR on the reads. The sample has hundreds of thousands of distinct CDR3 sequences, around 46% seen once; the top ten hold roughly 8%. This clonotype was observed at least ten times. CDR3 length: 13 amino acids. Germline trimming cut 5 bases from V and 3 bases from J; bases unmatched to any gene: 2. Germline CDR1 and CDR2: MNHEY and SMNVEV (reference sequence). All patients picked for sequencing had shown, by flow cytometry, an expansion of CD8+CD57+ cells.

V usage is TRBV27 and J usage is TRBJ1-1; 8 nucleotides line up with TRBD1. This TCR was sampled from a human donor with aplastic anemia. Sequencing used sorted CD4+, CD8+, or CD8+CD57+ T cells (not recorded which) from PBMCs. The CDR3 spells CASSQGAHTEAFF. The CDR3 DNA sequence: TGTGCCAGCAGTCAGGGGGCTCACACTGAAGCTTTCTTT.